The 20 T cell receptor beta chains below come from one sample, sequenced in a study of cytomegalovirus exposure and HLA in healthy donors. The PCR employed 60 Vbeta primers together with 13 Jbeta primers. TCRdb keeps only in-frame clones here, not all; method: immunoSEQ multiplex PCR. Here the sample spans about 80,000 clones, 62% being singletons. What was sequenced was PBMCs. These receptors originate from a male donor in good health and CMV-seropositive.

The chain combines TRBV7-2 with TRBJ2-6; D gene uncertain. CDR3 length: 16 residues. V was pared by 5 bases and J by 0 bases, with 11 bases between. Germline V CDR1 and CDR2: SGHTA, FQGNSA. The CDR3 reads CASSPTTFSGANVLTF. CDR3 coding DNA: TGTGCCAGCAGCCCAACGACTTTCTCTGGGGCCAACGTCCTGACTTTC.

This clone was recorded a few times. The rearrangement uses TRBV5-1 and TRBJ1-1, with TRBD1 matching over 7 bases. The ends lost 1 base at V and 6 bases at J; junction bases unmatched: 12. The CDR3 has 16 residues. The V gene's germline CDR1 is SGHRS and CDR2 YFSETQ. The CDR3, as DNA: TGCGCCAGCAGCTTGAGACAGGGTAACTCTAGGTCTGAAGCTTTCTTT. It specifies CASSLRQGNSRSEAFF.

The chain is built from TRBV28 and TRBJ2-7, with TRBD1 matching 7 bases. V shed 5 bases and J 5 bases; nucleotides not matched to a gene: 9. Germline CDR1 and CDR2: MDHEN and SYDVKM. The CDR3 extends over 14 amino acids. CDR3 sequence (DNA): TGTGCCAGCAGTGCGGTGACAGGGAAACACGAGCAGTACTTC. It is translated as CASSAVTGKHEQYF.

This chain uses TRBV28 with TRBJ2-1; possibly TRBD2 for D (6 bases). Germline V gene data show CDR1 as MDHEN and CDR2 as SYDVKM. The CDR3 extends over 13 amino acids. The V end lost 6 bases, the J end lost 8 bases, and 14 bases lay between the germline ends. This CDR3 is CASRQFPGDEQFF. For the CDR3, the DNA is TGTGCCAGCAGGCAATTTCCGGGAGATGAGCAGTTCTTC.

This clone appeared once. The genes are TRBV27 and TRBJ2-7; D might be TRBD1 (8 bases). Germline CDR1 and CDR2: MNHEY and SMNVEV (reference sequence). Deletions cut 6 bases from V and 6 bases from J, with 12 bases between. This CDR3 contains 12 residues. The CDR3 protein is CASRGGTGEQYF. In DNA, the CDR3 is TGTGCCAGCAGGGGAGGGACAGGCGAGCAGTACTTC.

This clone was observed a handful of times. The genes are TRBV5-8 and TRBJ1-5; D gene uncertain. Germline V lookup: CDR1 SGHTS, CDR2 YDEGEE. The V gene lost 2 bases and the J gene lost 0 bases, with 9 bases spanning the gap. The CDR3 spans 15 residues. CDR3 coding DNA: TGTGCCAGCAGCTTTGAGGGTTATAGCAATCAGCCCCAGCATTTT. Its protein is CASSFEGYSNQPQHF.

This sequence joins TRBV25-1 and TRBJ1-3; D call uncertain. The V gene's germline CDR1 is MGHDK and CDR2 SYGVNS. V was clipped by 5 bases and J by 4 bases, with 9 bases between them. The CDR3 contains 13 residues. The CDR3 DNA is TGTGCCAGCAGTTCTCCGGGGGGAAACACCATATATTTT. Encoded protein: CASSSPGGNTIYF.

Only a few counts were recorded for this clone. The rearrangement joins TRBV7-9 to TRBJ2-7, with 7 bases identical to TRBD1. The CDR3 loop spans 15 amino acids. The germline CDR1 and CDR2 sequences are SEHNR and FQNEAQ (reference sequence). V lost 5 bases, J lost 6 bases, and 13 bases stayed unmatched. The DNA for the CDR3 is TGTGCCAGCAGCCCCCTTTCACAGGGGATTGGCGAGCAGTACTTC. It translates to CASSPLSQGIGEQYF. The entire variable domain, with the rest obtained from reference TRBV7-9 and TRBJ2-7, is as follows: DTGVSQNPRHKITKRGQNVTFRCDPISEHNRLYWYRQTLGQGPEFLTYFQNEAQLEKSRLLSDRFSAERPKGSFSTLEIQRTEQGDSAMYLCASSPLSQGIGEQYFGPGTRLTVT.

The V gene is TRBV5-1, the J gene TRBJ2-5; TRBD1 aligns across 7 bases. V trimming: 7 bases; J trimming: 5 bases; junction bases outside the gene matches: 5. Germline CDR1 and CDR2: SGHRS and YFSETQ. The CDR3 totals 12 residues. This chain's CDR3 is CASGSTGETQYF. Written as DNA, the CDR3 is TGCGCCAGCGGCTCGACAGGGGAGACCCAGTACTTC. The variable domain in full, completed from reference TRBV5-1 and TRBJ2-5, reads KAGVTQTPRYLIKTRGQQVTLSCSPISGHRSVSWYQQTPGQGLQFLFEYFSETQRNKGNFPGRFSGRQFSNSRSEMNVSTLELGDSALYLCASGSTGETQYFGPGTRLLVL.

This clone was counted between two and nine times. The V and J genes are TRBV6-1 and TRBJ2-5, with D perhaps matching TRBD2 (5 bases). CDR3 size: 13 residues. Trimming left V 7 bases short and J 5 bases short, with 14 bases between. Germline CDR1 reads MNHNS; CDR2 reads SASEGT. CDR3 nucleotides: TGTGCCAGCACGAGGGTAGTACGGGAGACCCAGTACTTC. Translated: CASTRVVRETQYF.

The J gene is TRBJ1-1, the V gene TRBV28; D gene uncertain. Trimming took off 1 base at V and 7 bases at J, with 19 bases between the two ends. The CDR3 spans 16 residues. Looked up from germline, CDR1 is MDHEN and CDR2 is SYDVKM. CDR3 sequence reads: CASSLYPESVRSEAFF. CDR3 nucleotides: TGTGCCAGCAGTTTATACCCAGAGTCGGTAAGGAGTGAAGCTTTCTTT.

The chain links TRBV7-6 to TRBJ2-1; D may be TRBD1 (5 bases). The germline CDR1 and CDR2 sequences are SGHVS and FNYEAQ. V lost 2 bases, J lost 8 bases, and 10 bases lay in between. There are 13 residues in the CDR3. The CDR3 loop reads CASSLLGPDEQFF. CDR3 nucleotide sequence: TGTGCCAGCAGCTTACTGGGGCCAGATGAGCAGTTCTTC.

In its sample, this clone was seen a few times. V is TRBV10-1 and J is TRBJ1-1; D gene unclear. Germline V CDR1 and CDR2: WNHNN, SYGVQD (reference sequence). V lost 7 bases and J lost 0, with 9 bases in between. CDR3 length: 13 residues. The CDR3 loop reads CASTTFMNTEAFF. CDR3 nucleotide sequence: TGCGCCAGCACCACATTTATGAACACTGAAGCTTTCTTT.

This sequence joins TRBV7-9 and TRBJ2-1; maybe TRBD2 (6 bases). The V end was cut by 4 bases, the J end by 5 bases, with 21 bases between. This CDR3 has 17 residues. Germline CDR1 and CDR2: SEHNR and FQNEAQ (reference sequence). As DNA, the CDR3 is TGTGCCAGCAGCTCCCCGAGCCGGGGGAGATCCAACAATGAGCAGTTCTTC. Translating it yields CASSSPSRGRSNNEQFF.

This clone was counted between two and nine times. The V and J genes are TRBV6-1 and TRBJ2-7; 8 bases map to TRBD1. The germline V gene encodes CDR1 MNHNS and CDR2 SASEGT. The CDR3 is 14 amino acids. V gave up 5 bases and J gave up 0 bases; unmatched junction bases: 3. The CDR3: CASSSTGGSYEQYF. The CDR3 DNA sequence: TGTGCCAGCAGTTCTACAGGGGGCTCCTACGAGCAGTACTTC.

The rearrangement joins TRBV27 to TRBJ1-1, with TRBD1 matching 7 bases. The CDR3 sequence is 15 residues long. J was trimmed by 1 base and V by 4 bases; bases with no gene match: 6. Germline lookup yields CDR1 MNHEY and CDR2 SMNVEV (reference sequence). The CDR3 reads CASSSLTGSNTEAFF. CDR3 sequence (DNA): TGTGCCAGCAGTTCCCTGACAGGGTCGAACACTGAAGCTTTCTTT.

This chain uses TRBV6-5 with TRBJ2-2; the D gene is possibly TRBD1 (5 bases). The CDR3 totals 14 residues. Trimming stripped 5 bases from V and 4 bases from J, with 11 bases between. The V gene's germline CDR1 is MNHEY and CDR2 SVGAGI. The CDR3 DNA sequence: TGTGCCAGCAGTATCGCAGGGCCCACCGGGGAGCTGTTTTTT. This gives the protein CASSIAGPTGELFF.

The V call is TRBV5-3, the J call TRBJ2-1; 13 bases are a match to TRBD2. TRBV5-3 is sorted into the ORF group, with uncertain function. The CDR3 covers 20 residues. V dropped 0 bases and J dropped 0; count of bases not matched to a gene: 9. CDR3: CARSLAVGLAGEISYNEQFF. The CDR3 bases are TGTGCCAGAAGCTTGGCGGTTGGACTAGCGGGAGAGATCTCCTACAATGAGCAGTTCTTC.

The rearrangement links TRBV28 to TRBJ1-5, with a tentative D call TRBD1 (5 bases). V shed 4 bases and J shed 0 bases, with 19 bases lying between them. The CDR3 is 18 residues long. Germline CDR1 reads MDHEN; CDR2 reads SYDVKM. The CDR3, as DNA: TGTGCCAGCAGTTCTCCGGGACTCCGAGGGTATAGCAATCAGCCCCAGCATTTT. It translates to CASSSPGLRGYSNQPQHF.

The chain uses TRBV4-3 and TRBJ1-5; D unresolved. Germline loops: CDR1 LGHNA, CDR2 YSLEER. V lost 4 bases and J 2 bases, leaving 9 bases between the germline ends. The CDR3 is made up of 14 amino acids. Written as DNA, the CDR3 is TGCGCCAGCAGCCCCCGGCGGGGCAATCAGCCCCAGCATTTT. Translating gives CASSPRRGNQPQHF.